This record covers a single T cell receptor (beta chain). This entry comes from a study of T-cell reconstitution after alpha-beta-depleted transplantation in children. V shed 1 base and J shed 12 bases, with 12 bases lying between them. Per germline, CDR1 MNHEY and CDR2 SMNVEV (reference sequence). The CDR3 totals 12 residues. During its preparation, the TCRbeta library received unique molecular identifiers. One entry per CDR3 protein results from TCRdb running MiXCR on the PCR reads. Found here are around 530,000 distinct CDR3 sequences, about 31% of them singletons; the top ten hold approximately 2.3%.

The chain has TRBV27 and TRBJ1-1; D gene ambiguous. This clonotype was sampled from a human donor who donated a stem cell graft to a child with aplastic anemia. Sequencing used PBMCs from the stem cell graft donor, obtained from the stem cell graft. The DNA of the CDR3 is TGTGCCAGCAGTTTATATCCTGGCAGAACTTTCTTT. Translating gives CASSLYPGRTFF.